Below are 30 T cell receptor beta chains sequenced from a single sample in a study of Ad26.COV2.S vaccination and SARS-CoV-2 variants. The data were produced by immunoSEQ multiplex PCR, yet TCRdb's version contains in-frame clones alone and is incomplete. The sample includes over 85,000 clones, 82% of them seen just once. The sample consisted of peripheral blood, taken after recovery from COVID-19. The receptors originated from a human donor who had recovered from COVID-19.

By share, this clone counts as medium-sized. J is TRBJ2-7 and V is TRBV12-3 or TRBV12-4; D call uncertain. This CDR3 is 12 amino acids long. The V and J ends lost 4 bases and 2 bases respectively, with 6 bases between them. This CDR3 reads CASSSETYEQYF. CDR3 in DNA: TGTGCCAGCAGTTCAGAGACCTACGAGCAGTACTTC.

The chain has TRBV6-5 and TRBJ1-4; no definite D call. The CDR3 is 13 residues long. Germline values: CDR1 MNHEY, CDR2 SVGAGI. Trimming took 6 bases from V and 8 from J, leaving 13 bases between them. Here the CDR3 reads CASRARGLEKLFF. CDR3 DNA sequence: TGTGCCAGCAGAGCCCGAGGGTTAGAAAAACTGTTTTTT.

The J gene is TRBJ2-5, the V gene TRBV10-1, with TRBD2 as a possible D gene (5 bases). V gave up 0 bases and J gave up 1 base, with 12 bases separating them. This CDR3 contains 16 residues. Germline V gives CDR1 WNHNN, CDR2 SYGVQD (reference sequence). In DNA form, the CDR3 reads TGCGCCAGCAGTGAGTCCGGCGGACGGGGCCAAGAGACCCAGTACTTC. This translates into CASSESGGRGQETQYF.

The gene calls are TRBV5-1 and TRBJ2-7, with 8 bases that match TRBD2. V lost 2 bases to trimming and J lost 4 bases; unmatched junction nucleotides: 11. The CDR3 is 16 residues long. Germline V lookup: CDR1 SGHRS, CDR2 YFSETQ. This CDR3 reads CASSFSFSGTTYEQYF. The CDR3 bases are TGCGCCAGCAGCTTCAGTTTTAGCGGGACAACTTACGAGCAGTACTTC.

The chain couples TRBV19 to TRBJ1-1; D not resolved. The CDR3 consists of 17 residues. Between the trimmed V and J ends, which lost 6 bases and 0 bases, there was a span of 20 bases. CDR1 is LNHDA and CDR2 is SQIVND in the germline V gene (reference sequence). DNA for the CDR3: TGTGCCAGTAGATTAAGGGATAACACGATCATGAACACTGAAGCTTTCTTT. Translating gives CASRLRDNTIMNTEAFF.

J is TRBJ2-1 and V is TRBV14; D is unclear. Trimming left V 9 bases short and J 1 base short, with 19 bases between. The germline gives CDR1 SGHDN, CDR2 FVKESK. This CDR3 comprises 16 residues. CDR3 protein: CASFLTGSGSYNEQFF. The CDR3 DNA reads TGTGCCAGTTTCTTAACCGGGTCTGGATCCTACAATGAGCAGTTCTTC.

This chain joins TRBV5-4 and TRBJ2-5; 7 bases line up with TRBD1. J lost 1 base, V lost 4 bases, and 4 bases had no gene match. Looked up from germline, CDR1 is SGHNT and CDR2 is YYREEE (reference sequence). The CDR3 is made up of 14 amino acids. CDR3 sequence: CASSLGQAQETQYF. In DNA, the CDR3 is TGTGCCAGCAGCCTTGGACAGGCCCAAGAGACCCAGTACTTC.

The CDR3 sequence is CASSYSRTVPYGYTF. CDR3 coding DNA: TGTGCCAGCAGTTACTCCAGGACAGTCCCTTATGGCTACACCTTC. The chain has TRBV6-5 and TRBJ1-2; D possibly corresponds to TRBD1 (6 bases). V was shortened by 0 bases and J by 5 bases, with 13 bases between the two germline ends. Germline CDR1 reads MNHEY; CDR2 reads SVGAGI. This CDR3 is built from 15 residues.

This chain joins TRBV19 and TRBJ1-5, with a possible D match to TRBD1 (5 bases). The V and J ends lost 6 bases and 0 bases respectively, with 18 bases between them. The CDR3 consists of 17 residues. The germline V gene encodes CDR1 LNHDA and CDR2 SQIVND (reference sequence). CDR3 DNA: TGTGCCAGTAGCATGGTCCAGGGCGCTTATAGCAATCAGCCCCAGCATTTT. This codes for CASSMVQGAYSNQPQHF. Full variable domain (remainder filled in from reference TRBV19 and TRBJ1-5): DGGITQSPKYLFRKEGQNVTLSCEQNLNHDAMYWYRQDPGQGLRLIYYSQIVNDFQKGDIAEGYSVSREKKESFPLTVTSAQKNPTAFYLCASSMVQGAYSNQPQHFGDGTRLSIL.

Turning to this clone: At one end the junction does not follow the germline gene, possibly because of a read error. This sequence joins TRBV3-1 (or the pseudogene TRBV3-2) and TRBJ2-7, with 11 bases lining up with TRBD2. The CDR3 is made up of 13 amino acids. CDR1 is LGHDT, CDR2 YNNKEL, per germline (reference sequence). The CDR3 here is CASSQKGTSGVSF. The CDR3 coding sequence is TGTGCCAGCAGCCAGAAGGGGACTAGCGGAGTAAGCTTC.

The J gene is TRBJ2-2, the V gene TRBV28; D may correspond to TRBD1 or TRBD2 (5 bases each). CDR1 MDHEN and CDR2 SYDVKM come from the germline V gene. The ends were cut back, 6 bases at V and 5 bases at J, with 19 bases in the middle. This CDR3 has 16 residues. DNA of the CDR3: TGTGCCAGCAGACTCGAGGGGTCGTCGGGGACCGGGGAGCTGTTTTTT. Translated: CASRLEGSSGTGELFF.

The chain employs TRBV3-1 (or the pseudogene TRBV3-2) and TRBJ1-1, with D unresolved. The CDR3 runs to 21 residues. The germline V and J ends were trimmed by 0 bases and 3 bases, with 29 bases remaining between them. CDR1 LGHDT and CDR2 YNNKEL come from the germline V gene (reference sequence). The CDR3 reads CASSQDSPTHGALTDDTEAFF. DNA for the CDR3: TGTGCCAGCAGCCAAGATAGCCCGACACACGGCGCTTTGACGGACGACACTGAAGCTTTCTTT.

This clone was seen more than once but under ten times. The chain's CDR3 is CASSMGLARTDTQYF. In DNA form, the CDR3 reads TGCGCCAGCAGTATGGGACTAGCGAGAACAGATACGCAGTATTTT. V and J are TRBV5-1 and TRBJ2-3, with 10 bases fitting TRBD2. The V gene end was trimmed by 5 bases and the J gene end by 3 bases; junction bases not matched to a gene: 6. This CDR3 has 15 amino acids. Germline CDR1 and CDR2: SGHRS and YFSETQ.

This rearrangement joins TRBV25-1 to TRBJ2-3; 12 nucleotides agree with TRBD1. This CDR3 has 16 amino acids. CDR1 is MGHDK, CDR2 SYGVNS, per germline. V lost 4 bases, J lost 8 bases, and 10 bases stayed unmatched. CDR3 sequence (DNA): TGTGCCAGCAGTGGAAATCCGGGACAGGGGGCTGGTACGCAGTATTTT. It specifies CASSGNPGQGAGTQYF.

The V and J genes are TRBV28 and TRBJ2-7, with 8 bases matching TRBD2. The trim removed 6 bases at V and 1 base at J, leaving 20 bases unmatched. The germline CDR1 and CDR2 sequences are MDHEN and SYDVKM. This CDR3 has 19 residues. This CDR3 reads CASSPGVGRALGGSYEQYF. The CDR3 DNA is TGTGCCAGCAGCCCCGGGGTCGGGAGGGCCCTCGGGGGATCCTACGAGCAGTACTTC.

This chain links TRBV5-1 with TRBJ2-3; D gene uncertain. With 0 bases removed from V and 4 bases from J, the gap between germline ends came to 12 bases. Per the germline V gene, CDR1 is SGHRS and CDR2 is YFSETQ. The CDR3 is 15 amino acids. This CDR3 reads CASSLAVVSPDTQYF. The CDR3 DNA reads TGCGCCAGCAGCTTGGCCGTCGTATCACCAGATACGCAGTATTTT.

The V gene is TRBV15, the J gene TRBJ2-1; D is possibly TRBD1 or TRBD2 (5 bases each). Trimming took 1 base from V and 4 from J, leaving 8 bases between them. The CDR3 is made up of 14 amino acids. CDR1 LNHNV and CDR2 YYDKDF come from the germline V gene (reference sequence). The CDR3 DNA reads TGTGCCACCAGCAGAGTGGGGGTTTACAATGAGCAGTTCTTC. This gives the protein CATSRVGVYNEQFF.

This clone was observed a single time. J is TRBJ2-3 and V is TRBV4-1; 9 nucleotides line up with TRBD1. CDR3 size: 17 residues. In germline, CDR1 is MGHRA, CDR2 YSYEKL. Trimming took 0 bases from V and 2 from J; bases not matched to a gene: 6. Written as DNA, the CDR3 is TGCGCCAGCAGCCAAGATTCCGGGACAGGGTACACAGATACGCAGTATTTT. This gives the protein CASSQDSGTGYTDTQYF.

The chain carries TRBV28 and TRBJ1-2; no clear D. In germline, CDR1 is MDHEN, CDR2 SYDVKM. The CDR3 runs to 15 residues. V shed 3 bases and J shed 4 bases, with 15 bases lying between them. This CDR3 reads CASSFSVKDGYGYTF. The CDR3 DNA reads as TGTGCCAGCAGTTTTTCCGTGAAGGACGGCTATGGCTACACCTTC.

The genes are TRBV28 and TRBJ2-7; 8 bases line up with TRBD1. With V trimmed by 5 bases and J by 0 bases, 9 bases remained unmatched. The CDR3 is 16 residues long. Germline V lookup: CDR1 MDHEN, CDR2 SYDVKM. The CDR3 is CASSPLGQASSYEQYF. CDR3 DNA: TGTGCCAGCAGTCCCCTGGGACAGGCGAGCTCCTACGAGCAGTACTTC.

The chain is built from TRBV7-2 and TRBJ2-7; TRBD1 matches at 8 bases. In germline, CDR1 is SGHTA, CDR2 FQGNSA. The V gene end was trimmed by 5 bases and the J gene end by 0 bases; junction bases not matched to a gene: 6. CDR3 length equals 15 residues. The CDR3 loop is CASSPQGQASYEQYF. The CDR3 DNA follows: TGTGCCAGCAGCCCACAGGGACAGGCCTCCTACGAGCAGTACTTC.

The rearrangement uses TRBV29-1 and TRBJ2-7; D possibly corresponds to TRBD1 (6 bases). The CDR3 extends over 12 amino acids. With 6 bases removed from V and 2 bases from J, the gap between germline ends came to 11 bases. The germline V gene has CDR1 SQVTM and CDR2 ANQGSEA. This CDR3 is CSVGTLAYEQYF. For the CDR3, the DNA is TGCAGCGTCGGGACACTCGCCTACGAGCAGTACTTC.

The chain links TRBV4-3 to TRBJ2-1; 11 bases agree with TRBD2. CDR3 length: 17 amino acids. CDR1 is LGHNA and CDR2 is YSLEER in the germline V gene. V shed 5 bases and J 4 bases; nucleotides not matched to a gene: 10. The CDR3 DNA is TGCGCCAGCAGCTTATTTAGCGGGAGGGCCTCTTACAATGAGCAGTTCTTC. Translation: CASSLFSGRASYNEQFF.

The chain carries TRBV5-1 and TRBJ2-5; unclear D gene. Germline V CDR1 and CDR2: SGHRS, YFSETQ. The CDR3 runs to 13 residues. V lost 1 base and J 2 bases, leaving 6 bases between the germline ends. The CDR3, as DNA: TGCGCCAGCAGCTTGAAACAGCAAGAGACCCAGTACTTC. This encodes CASSLKQQETQYF.

The chain recombines TRBV29-1 with TRBJ2-4; D gene ambiguous. Between the trimmed V and J ends, which lost 3 bases and 3 bases, there was a span of 6 bases. The germline gives CDR1 SQVTM, CDR2 ANQGSEA. This CDR3 has 12 residues. The CDR3 reads CSVDSNKNIQYF. As DNA, the CDR3 is TGCAGCGTTGACTCCAACAAAAACATTCAGTACTTC.

The genes are TRBV13 and TRBJ2-7; D unresolved. Germline CDR1 PRHDT, CDR2 FYEKMQ (reference sequence). The CDR3 has 14 residues. V dropped 2 bases and J dropped 0 bases, with 8 bases sitting between them. CDR3 nucleotides: TGTGCCAGCAGCTTATGGCGACGCTCCTACGAGCAGTACTTC. Translation gives CASSLWRRSYEQYF.

The V gene is TRBV5-1, the J gene TRBJ1-2, with 9 bases matching TRBD1. The CDR3 is 16 residues long. Germline-derived CDR1 and CDR2 are SGHRS and YFSETQ. Trimming removed 1 base from V and 4 bases from J; junction bases left unmatched: 8. The DNA of the CDR3 is TGCGCCAGCAGCTTGTCGGGACAGGGCCCGTTCTATGGCTACACCTTC. Amino acids: CASSLSGQGPFYGYTF.

The chain is built from TRBV7-9 and TRBJ2-5, with D possibly TRBD2 on 5 matching bases. Germline lookup yields CDR1 SEHNR and CDR2 FQNEAQ (reference sequence). The CDR3 is 13 residues long. Between the trimmed V and J ends, which lost 5 bases and 2 bases, there was a span of 9 bases. DNA for the CDR3: TGTGCCAGCAGCCCTGAGGGACAAGAGACCCAGTACTTC. It yields the protein CASSPEGQETQYF.

This sequence joins TRBV5-4 and TRBJ1-1; D is unclear. The CDR3 totals 15 residues. V was trimmed by 4 bases and J by 1 base, leaving 14 bases between them. Germline values: CDR1 SGHNT, CDR2 YYREEE (reference sequence). The DNA for the CDR3 is TGTGCCAGCAGCCCACGGTCCGGCAGGAACACTGAAGCTTTCTTT. This sequence encodes CASSPRSGRNTEAFF.

The V and J genes are TRBV5-8 and TRBJ2-2; either TRBD1 or TRBD2 may supply D (5 bases each). Trimming removed 1 base from V and 4 bases from J, with 11 bases in between. CDR3 length: 15 residues. Looked up from germline, CDR1 is SGHTS and CDR2 is YDEGEE. CDR3 sequence reads: CASSLSWGTTGELFF. The CDR3, as DNA: TGTGCCAGCAGCTTGTCATGGGGGACCACCGGGGAGCTGTTTTTT.